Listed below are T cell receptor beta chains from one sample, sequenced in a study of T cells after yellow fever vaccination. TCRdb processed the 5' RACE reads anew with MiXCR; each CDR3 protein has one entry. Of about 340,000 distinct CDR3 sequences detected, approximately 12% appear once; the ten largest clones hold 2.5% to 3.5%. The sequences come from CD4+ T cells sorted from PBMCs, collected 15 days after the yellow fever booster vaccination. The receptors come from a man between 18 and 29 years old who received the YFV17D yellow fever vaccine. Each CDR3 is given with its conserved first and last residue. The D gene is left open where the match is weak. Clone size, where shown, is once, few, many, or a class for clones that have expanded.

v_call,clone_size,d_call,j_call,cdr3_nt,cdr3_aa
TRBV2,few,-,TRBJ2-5,TGTGCCAGCAGTGACCATGTCAAGACCCAGTACTTC,CASSDHVKTQYF
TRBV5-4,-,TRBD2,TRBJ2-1,TGTGCCAGCAGCTCCGGGACTAGCGGGGAACGATCTGCTGAGCAGTTCTTC,CASSSGTSGERSAEQFF
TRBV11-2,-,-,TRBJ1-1,TGTGCCAGCAGGTCCCCCGGGGGAATGAACACTGAAGCTTTCTTT,CASRSPGGMNTEAFF
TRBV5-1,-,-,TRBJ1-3,TGCGCCAGCAGCGCAAGGACGGTGGTGGCTGGAAACACCATATATTTT,CASSARTVVAGNTIYF
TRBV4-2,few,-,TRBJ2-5,TGTGCCAGCAGCCAAAGGTCCGCACGGGAGACCCAGTACTTC,CASSQRSARETQYF
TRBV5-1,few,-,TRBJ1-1,TGCGCCAGCAGCTCGGACGGGAGGAACACTGAAGCTTTCTTT,CASSSDGRNTEAFF
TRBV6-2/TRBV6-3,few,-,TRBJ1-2,TGTGCCAGCAGTTACATAAGGGATGGCTACACCTTC,CASSYIRDGYTF
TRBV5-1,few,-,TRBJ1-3,TGCGCCAGCAGCTTTGGCCAGGTATACTCTGGAAACACCATATATTTT,CASSFGQVYSGNTIYF
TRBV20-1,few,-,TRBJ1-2,TGCAGTGCTAGAGTCCAGGGGCAGGGCGGCTACACCTTC,CSARVQGQGGYTF
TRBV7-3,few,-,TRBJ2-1,TGTGCCAGCAGCTTAAACAAGGAGGGTGAGCAGTTCTTC,CASSLNKEGEQFF
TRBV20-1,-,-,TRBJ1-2,TGCAGTGCTACTCCAGCAGCCCTCCTTAACTATGGCTACACCTTC,CSATPAALLNYGYTF
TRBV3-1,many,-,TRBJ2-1,TGTGCCAGCAGCAGCCTTCAGGGGAATGAGCAGTTCTTC,CASSSLQGNEQFF
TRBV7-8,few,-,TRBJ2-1,TGTGCCAGCAGCCGCCAAAGATTGGGTGAGCAGTTCTTC,CASSRQRLGEQFF
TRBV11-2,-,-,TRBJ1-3,TGTGCCAGCAGCTTTATAGGGAATACTGGAAACACCATATATTTT,CASSFIGNTGNTIYF
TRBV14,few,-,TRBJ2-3,TGTGCCAGCAGCCAAATTGACAGCACAGATACGCAGTATTTT,CASSQIDSTDTQYF
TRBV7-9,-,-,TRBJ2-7,TGTGCCAGCAGCTTAGCGTTTGAGACTAGGGCCCGCTCCTACGAGCAGTACTTC,CASSLAFETRARSYEQYF
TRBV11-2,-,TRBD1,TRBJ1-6,TGTGCCAGCAGCACCCGGACAGGCAACAGGGTTAATTCACCCCTCCACTTT,CASSTRTGNRVNSPLHF
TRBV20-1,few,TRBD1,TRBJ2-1,TGCAGTGCTAGATGGGACAGGACAGAGGCGAATGAGCAGTTCTTC,CSARWDRTEANEQFF
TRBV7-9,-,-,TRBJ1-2,TGTGCCAGCAGCCAGGACATGAACTATGGCTACACCTTC,CASSQDMNYGYTF
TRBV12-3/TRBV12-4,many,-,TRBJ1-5,TGTGCCAGCAGTTCAGAAAATACCAATCAGCCCCAGCATTTT,CASSSENTNQPQHF
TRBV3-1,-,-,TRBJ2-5,TGTGCCAGCAGCCGGGTCGGGGAGACCCAGTACTTC,CASSRVGETQYF
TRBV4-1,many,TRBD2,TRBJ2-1,TGCGCCAGCAGCGGCGCAAAGAGTCGGGGGGTGTTCTTC,CASSGAKSRGVFF
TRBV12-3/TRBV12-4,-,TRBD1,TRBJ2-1,TGTGCCAGCGGGACCCGGGACAGGGGCTCCTACAATGAGCAGTTCTTC,CASGTRDRGSYNEQFF
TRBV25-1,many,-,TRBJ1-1,TGTGCCAGCAGTGAATATGGGGTGGGGAACACTGAAGCTTTCTTT,CASSEYGVGNTEAFF
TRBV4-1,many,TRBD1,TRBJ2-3,TGCGCCAGCAGCCCAGCCGTGGGACAGGGACAGTATTTT,CASSPAVGQGQYF
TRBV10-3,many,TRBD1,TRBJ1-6,TGTGCCATCAGACAAGACAGGGTCACCTATAATTCACCCCTCCACTTT,CAIRQDRVTYNSPLHF
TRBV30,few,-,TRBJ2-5,TGTGCCTCCACGGCTAGGGCAGTCCGAGAGACCCAGTACTTC,CASTARAVRETQYF
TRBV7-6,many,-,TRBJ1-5,TGTGCCAGCAGCTTAGTGTCGGGGAGCAATCAGCCCCAGCATTTT,CASSLVSGSNQPQHF
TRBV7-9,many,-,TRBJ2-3,TGTGCCAGCAGCAGGCGGATATTCACAGATACGCAGTATTTT,CASSRRIFTDTQYF
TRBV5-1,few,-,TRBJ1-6,TGCGCCAGCAGCTTCAGCGATTCACCCCTCCACTTT,CASSFSDSPLHF
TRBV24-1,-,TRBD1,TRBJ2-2,TGTGCCACCAGTGAAGGGACAGGGCCCGGGGAGCTGTTTTTT,CATSEGTGPGELFF
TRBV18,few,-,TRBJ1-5,TGTGCCAGCTCACGTGGACGGATCAATCAGCCCCAGCATTTT,CASSRGRINQPQHF
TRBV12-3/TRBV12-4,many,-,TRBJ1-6,TGTGCCAGCAGTTTTTGGGGGGGCGTCGGGAGTGATTCACCCCTCCACTTT,CASSFWGGVGSDSPLHF
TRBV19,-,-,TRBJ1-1,TGTGCCAGTAGTCCACTGAGCGGAGGGAACACTGAAGCTTTCTTT,CASSPLSGGNTEAFF
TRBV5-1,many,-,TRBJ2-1,TGCGCCAGCAGCGCCTATGGGGAAGAGAATGAGCAGTTCTTC,CASSAYGEENEQFF
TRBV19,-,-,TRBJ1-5,TGTGCCAGTAGTATCAGGGTAGGTCAGCCCCAGCATTTT,CASSIRVGQPQHF
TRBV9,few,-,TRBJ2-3,TGTGCCAGCGGCGGGTCGGGTACGCAGTATTTT,CASGGSGTQYF
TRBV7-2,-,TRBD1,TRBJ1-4,TGTGCCAGCCGCGTAGGGACAGTAGTCTTTGCAACTAATGAAAAACTGTTTTTT,CASRVGTVVFATNEKLFF
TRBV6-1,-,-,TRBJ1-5,TGTGCCAGCAGGACCTTTCGGGGCAGTTATAGCAATCAGCCCCAGCATTTT,CASRTFRGSYSNQPQHF
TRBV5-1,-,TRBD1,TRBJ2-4,TGCGCCAGCAGCTCAGACAGGGAACTAGCCAAAAACATTCAGTACTTC,CASSSDRELAKNIQYF
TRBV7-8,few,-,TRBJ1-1,TGTGCCAGCAGCTTAGGCTCCAGACTCATGAACACTGAAGCTTTCTTT,CASSLGSRLMNTEAFF
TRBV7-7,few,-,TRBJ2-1,TGTGCCAGCAGCCCTCGACCTAGAGACGGTGAGCAGTTCTTC,CASSPRPRDGEQFF
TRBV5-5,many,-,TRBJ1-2,TGTGCCAGCAGCTCCTGGGACCACCTAAAGACTAACTATGGCTACACCTTC,CASSSWDHLKTNYGYTF
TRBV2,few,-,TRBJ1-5,TGTGCCAGCAATCTCGAAACCGATCAGCCCCAGCATTTT,CASNLETDQPQHF
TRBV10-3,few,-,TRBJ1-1,TGTGCCATCAGTACCAGGGGTTCGCTGGCCACTGAAGCTTTCTTT,CAISTRGSLATEAFF
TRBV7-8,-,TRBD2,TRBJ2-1,TGTGCCAGCAGGCCAGCGGGGGGCAGCTATGAGCAGTTCTTC,CASRPAGGSYEQFF
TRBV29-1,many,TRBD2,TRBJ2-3,TGCAGCGTTAGAGCGGGGGGCATACTTGGCACAGATACGCAGTATTTT,CSVRAGGILGTDTQYF
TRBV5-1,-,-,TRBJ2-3,TGCGCCAGCAGCTTGGGGGCGGCAGGGACAAGCACAGATACGCAGTATTTT,CASSLGAAGTSTDTQYF
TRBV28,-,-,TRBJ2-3,TGTGCCAGTACAGGGTTCTTCGGCACAGATACGCAGTATTTT,CASTGFFGTDTQYF
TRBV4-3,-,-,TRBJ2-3,TGCGCCAGCAGCCAGGACCTACTAGACACAGATACGCAGTATTTT,CASSQDLLDTDTQYF
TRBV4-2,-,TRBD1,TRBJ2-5,TGTGCCAGCAGCCCGTCCTGGACAGGGGAGGAGACCCAGTACTTC,CASSPSWTGEETQYF
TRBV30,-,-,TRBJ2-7,TGTGCCTGGAGTGTAAAGTTGGTGAGGGGGAGCTCCTACGAGCAGTACTTC,CAWSVKLVRGSSYEQYF
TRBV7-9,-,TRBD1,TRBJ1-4,TGTGCCAGCAGCCCGGACAGGGATGAACTGTTTTTT,CASSPDRDELFF
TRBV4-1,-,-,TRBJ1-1,TGCGCCAGCAGCCAGATAGGGGTGCGGGCTTTCTTT,CASSQIGVRAFF
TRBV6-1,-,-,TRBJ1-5,TGTGCCAGCAGTTCCCGGGACCCCCTCTCCCAGCATTTT,CASSSRDPLSQHF
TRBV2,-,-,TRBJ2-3,TGTGCCAGCAGTGTTTTCGGAAACGAAAAGGAGACGCAGTATTTT,CASSVFGNEKETQYF
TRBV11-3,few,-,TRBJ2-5,TGTGCCAGCAGCTTAGCTCTAGCAGAGACCCAGTACTTC,CASSLALAETQYF